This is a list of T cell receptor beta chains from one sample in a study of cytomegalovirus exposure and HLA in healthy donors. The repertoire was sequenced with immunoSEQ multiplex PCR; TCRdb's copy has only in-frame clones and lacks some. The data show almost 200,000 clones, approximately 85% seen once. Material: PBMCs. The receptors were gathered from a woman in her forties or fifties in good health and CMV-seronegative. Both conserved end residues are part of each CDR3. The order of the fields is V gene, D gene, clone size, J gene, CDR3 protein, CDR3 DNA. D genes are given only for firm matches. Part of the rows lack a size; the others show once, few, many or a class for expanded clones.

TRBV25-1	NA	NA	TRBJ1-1	CVSSESGEHEAFF	TGTGTCAGCAGTGAATCAGGGGAACACGAAGCTTTCTTT
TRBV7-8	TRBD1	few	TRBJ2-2	CASSLIGQGTGELFF	TGTGCCAGCAGCTTAATAGGACAGGGGACCGGGGAGCTGTTTTTT
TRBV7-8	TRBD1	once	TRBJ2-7	CASSPRPRGQNYEQYF	TGTGCCAGCAGCCCCAGACCCAGGGGGCAAAACTACGAGCAGTACTTC
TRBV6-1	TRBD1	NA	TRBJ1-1	CASNGQVNTEAFF	TGTGCCAGCAATGGACAGGTGAACACTGAAGCTTTCTTT
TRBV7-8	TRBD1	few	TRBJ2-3	CASSLRGQGPDTQYF	TGTGCCAGCAGCTTAAGGGGGCAGGGGCCGGATACGCAGTATTTT
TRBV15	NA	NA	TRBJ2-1	CATSRAGQHTNEQFF	TGTGCCACCAGCAGAGCCGGACAACATACGAATGAGCAGTTCTTC
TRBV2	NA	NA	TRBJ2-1	CASSVELVASNEQFF	TGTGCCAGCAGTGTCGAGCTAGTAGCCTCCAATGAGCAGTTCTTC
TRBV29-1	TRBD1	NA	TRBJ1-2	CSVGDRGGYGYTF	TGCAGCGTTGGGGACAGGGGTGGCTATGGCTACACCTTC
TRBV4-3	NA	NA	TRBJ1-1	CASSQGHRPTGNTEAFF	TGCGCCAGCAGCCAAGGTCACCGCCCGACAGGGAACACTGAAGCTTTCTTT
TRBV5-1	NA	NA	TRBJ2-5	CASNTQETQYF	TGCGCCAGCAACACCCAAGAGACCCAGTACTTC
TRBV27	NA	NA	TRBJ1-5	CASSLARRGGMSNQPQHF	TGTGCCAGCAGTTTGGCCCGACGGGGTGGTATGAGCAATCAGCCCCAGCATTTT
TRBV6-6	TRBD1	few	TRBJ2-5	CASSYTRTGQETQYF	TGTGCCAGCAGTTACACTCGGACAGGGCAAGAGACCCAGTACTTC
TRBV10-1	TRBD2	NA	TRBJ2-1	CASSRTSGSSYNEQFF	TGCGCCAGCAGCCGGACTAGCGGGAGCTCCTACAATGAGCAGTTCTTC
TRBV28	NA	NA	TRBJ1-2	CASSPSWGLYYGYTF	TGTGCCAGCAGTCCCTCGTGGGGGCTTTACTATGGCTACACCTTC
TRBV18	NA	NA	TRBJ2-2	CASSPLGSTGELFF	TGTGCCAGCTCTCCGCTTGGCAGCACCGGGGAGCTGTTTTTT
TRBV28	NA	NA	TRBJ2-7	CASSAMSSYEQYF	TGTGCCAGCAGTGCTATGAGCTCCTACGAGCAGTACTTC
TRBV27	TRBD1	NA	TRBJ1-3	CASGDRGPGNTIYF	TGTGCCAGCGGTGACAGGGGGCCTGGAAACACCATATATTTT
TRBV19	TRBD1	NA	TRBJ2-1	CASSIIQTGGSYNEQFF	TGTGCCAGTAGTATAATACAGACAGGGGGCTCCTACAATGAGCAGTTCTTC
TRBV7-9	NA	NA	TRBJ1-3	CASSPIVTGGNTIYF	TGTGCCAGCAGCCCAATAGTGACGGGAGGAAACACCATATATTTT
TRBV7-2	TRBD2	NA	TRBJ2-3	CASSFTSGSTDTQYF	TGTGCCAGCAGCTTTACTAGCGGGAGCACAGATACGCAGTATTTT
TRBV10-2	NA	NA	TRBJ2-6	CASSEGVGSGANVLTF	TGCGCCAGCAGTGAGGGAGTTGGCTCTGGGGCCAACGTCCTGACTTTC
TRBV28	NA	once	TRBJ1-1	CASSPSRRGWTEAFF	TGTGCCAGCAGCCCCAGTCGACGGGGGTGGACTGAAGCTTTCTTT
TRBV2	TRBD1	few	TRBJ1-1	CASSVLTGITEAFF	TGTGCCAGCTCAGTCTTGACAGGGATCACTGAAGCTTTCTTT
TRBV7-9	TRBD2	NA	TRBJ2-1	CASSLGGGRANEQFF	TGTGCCAGCAGCCTCGGGGGCGGGAGGGCGAATGAGCAGTTCTTC
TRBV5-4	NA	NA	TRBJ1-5	CASSLKGSEPQHF	TGTGCCAGCAGCTTAAAGGGGTCAGAGCCCCAGCATTTT
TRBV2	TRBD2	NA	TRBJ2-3	CASSATSGIPDTQYF	TGTGCCAGCAGTGCCACTAGCGGGATACCCGATACGCAGTATTTT
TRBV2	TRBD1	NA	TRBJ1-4	CASRFGTGGLNEKLFF	TGTGCCAGCAGGTTCGGGACAGGGGGCTTAAATGAAAAACTGTTTTTT
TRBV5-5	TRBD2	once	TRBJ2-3	CASHTSGGPADTQYF	TGTGCCAGTCACACTAGCGGGGGCCCCGCAGATACGCAGTATTTT